The clone carrying this T cell receptor beta chain was seen a single time. The junction departs from the called germline gene at one end, perhaps through a read error. These data are taken from a study of blood T cell repertoires in COVID-19. Measured with immunoSEQ multiplex PCR; TCRdb has only the in-frame clones, and not every one. This table has approximately 140,000 clones, 85% to 90% appearing once. Sample: peripheral blood. The sequence was obtained from a man younger than 35 with COVID-19, enrolled during active disease.

CDR3 nucleotide sequence: TGTGCTAGCAGCTTATACCTCCCGTCAGGACATACCTACAATGAGCAGTTCTTC. As protein: CASSLYLPSGHTYNEQFF. The rearrangement uses TRBV7-7 and TRBJ2-1; a weak D match, TRBD1 (5 bases). The CDR3 is made up of 18 amino acids. Germline CDR1 and CDR2: SSHAT and FNYEAQ (reference sequence).